This T cell receptor beta chain was recovered during a study of memory CD8 T cells in hepatitis C reinfection. Time point indicated: late/post reinfection, 12 to 24 weeks after detection. Sorted cells were sequenced directly ex vivo without any in vitro expansion. Trimming took 6 bases from V and 1 from J; bases not matched to a gene: 8. CDR3 size: 15 residues. CDR1 is MNHEY and CDR2 is SMNVEV in the germline V gene (reference sequence). The table lists this clone with a count of one. TCRdb's copy holds only in-frame clones and misses some; the assay was immunoSEQ multiplex PCR. The data hold approximately 46,000 clones, with roughly 89% observed a single time.

This sequence originates from a man aged 18 to 29 with hepatitis C virus infection. The chain couples TRBV27 to TRBJ1-1; 7 bases are shared with TRBD1. Source material: naive CD8+ T cells sorted from blood. As DNA, the CDR3 is TGTGCCAGCAGGTCAGGGGGTGGGGGGAACACTGAAGCTTTCTTT. Protein: CASRSGGGGNTEAFF.